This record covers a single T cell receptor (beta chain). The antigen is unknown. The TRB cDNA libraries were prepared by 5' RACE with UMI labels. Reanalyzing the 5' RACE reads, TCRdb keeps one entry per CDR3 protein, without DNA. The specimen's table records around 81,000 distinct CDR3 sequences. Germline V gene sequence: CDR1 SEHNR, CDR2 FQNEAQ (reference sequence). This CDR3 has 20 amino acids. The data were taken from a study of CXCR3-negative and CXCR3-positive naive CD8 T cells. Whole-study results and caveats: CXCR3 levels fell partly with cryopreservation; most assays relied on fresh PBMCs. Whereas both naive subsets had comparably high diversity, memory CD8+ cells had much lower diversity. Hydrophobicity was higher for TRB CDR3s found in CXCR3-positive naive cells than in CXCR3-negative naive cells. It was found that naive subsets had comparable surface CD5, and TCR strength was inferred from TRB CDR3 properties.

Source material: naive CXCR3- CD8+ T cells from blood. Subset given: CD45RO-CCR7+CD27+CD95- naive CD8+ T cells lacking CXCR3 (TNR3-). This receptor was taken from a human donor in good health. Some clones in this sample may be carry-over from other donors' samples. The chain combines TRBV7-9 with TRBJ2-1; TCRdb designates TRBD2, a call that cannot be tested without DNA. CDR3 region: CASSLAWILAGGTNYNEQFF.